The rows below give T cell receptor beta chains drawn from one sample of a study of T cell responses to AZD1222 COVID-19 vaccine. The protocol was immunoSEQ multiplex PCR, while the TCRdb copy is restricted to in-frame clones and leaves out a portion. This table has roughly 53,000 clones, approximately 84% appearing once. Sequencing was performed on peripheral blood, taken on day 0 of AZD1222 vaccination. The receptors originated from an adult in good health. CDR3s include the opening cysteine and the closing phenylalanine or tryptophan. A D gene is named only where the DNA matches it firmly. The listing skips clone size in some rows; elsewhere it reads once, few, many or a size class.

j_call clone_size v_call d_call cdr3_aa cdr3_nt
TRBJ1-2 - TRBV4-3 - CASSQVGTGAGGYTF TGCGCCAGCAGCCAGGTTGGTACGGGCGCCGGAGGCTACACCTTC
TRBJ1-3 - TRBV7-2 - CASSQDRISGNTIYF TGTGCCAGCAGTCAAGATCGGATCTCTGGAAACACCATATATTTT
TRBJ2-3 - TRBV7-2 TRBD2 CASSLAGTSGRATQYF TGTGCCAGCAGCTTAGCGGGGACTAGCGGGAGGGCCACGCAGTATTTT
TRBJ1-3 few TRBV30 - CAWSSGATRPIYF TGTGCCTGGAGTAGCGGGGCAACTAGGCCCATATATTTT
TRBJ1-2 - TRBV20-1 - CSASGVQESLINYGYTF TGCAGTGCTAGTGGTGTCCAGGAATCTCTTATTAACTATGGCTACACCTTC
TRBJ2-2 - TRBV30 TRBD1 CAWSGQGVTGELFF TGTGCCTGGAGCGGACAGGGAGTTACCGGGGAGCTGTTTTTT
TRBJ2-7 - TRBV15 TRBD1 CATSRAPTGGAYEQYF TGTGCCACCAGCAGAGCCCCGACAGGGGGGGCCTACGAGCAGTACTTC
TRBJ2-1 - TRBV12-5 TRBD2 CASGSPTSANQGSYNEQFF TGTGCTAGTGGCTCCCCGACTAGCGCTAACCAGGGGTCCTACAATGAGCAGTTCTTC
TRBJ2-2 - TRBV28 - CASSHAPELFF TGTGCCAGCAGCCATGCGCCCGAGCTGTTTTTT
TRBJ2-2 - TRBV6-5 - CASSSGDGGELFF TGTGCCAGCAGTTCTGGGGATGGCGGGGAGCTGTTTTTT
TRBJ1-1 - TRBV19 TRBD1 CASRPRAGQGDIQAFF TGTGCCAGTAGGCCGAGGGCGGGACAGGGCGATATTCAAGCTTTCTTT
TRBJ1-1 - TRBV29-1 - CSGEQSGMNTEAFF TGCAGCGGTGAACAGTCAGGCATGAACACTGAAGCTTTCTTT
TRBJ2-7 few TRBV9 - CASSVGLRGSGNSYEQYF TGTGCCAGCAGCGTAGGGTTGAGGGGGAGCGGCAATTCCTACGAGCAGTACTTC
TRBJ2-1 - TRBV19 - CASTSGTGLSNEQFF -
TRBJ1-5 - TRBV4-2 - CASSQEVQAWGNQPQHF TGTGCCAGCAGCCAAGAGGTACAGGCGTGGGGCAATCAGCCCCAGCATTTT
TRBJ2-3 - TRBV6-5 - CASRSLQTADTQYF TGTGCCAGCAGAAGTCTACAGACGGCAGATACGCAGTATTTT
TRBJ2-7 - TRBV18 - CASSPTGAAWGGEQYF TGTGCCAGCTCACCCACAGGGGCCGCTTGGGGAGGAGAGCAGTACTTC
TRBJ2-1 - TRBV5-1 - CASSLAPPRDNEQFF TGCGCCAGCAGCCTAGCCCCTCCCCGGGACAATGAGCAGTTCTTC
TRBJ1-5 - TRBV7-2 - CASGSPNQPQHF TGTGCCAGCGGCAGTCCCAATCAGCCCCAGCATTTT
TRBJ2-3 few TRBV11-3 TRBD2 CASSPVAGGPGHTQYF TGTGCCAGCAGCCCCGTAGCGGGAGGGCCGGGTCATACGCAGTATTTT